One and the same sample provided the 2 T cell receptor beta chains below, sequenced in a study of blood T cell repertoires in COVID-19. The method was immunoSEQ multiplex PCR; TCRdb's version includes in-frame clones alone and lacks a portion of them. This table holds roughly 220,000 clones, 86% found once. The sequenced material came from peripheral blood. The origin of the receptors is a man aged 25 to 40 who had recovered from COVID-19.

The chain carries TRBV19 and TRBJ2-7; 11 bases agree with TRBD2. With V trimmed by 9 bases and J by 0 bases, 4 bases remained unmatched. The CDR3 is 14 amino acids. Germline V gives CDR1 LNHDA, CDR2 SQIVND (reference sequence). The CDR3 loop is CARTSGANSYEQYF. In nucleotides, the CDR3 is TGTGCCAGGACTAGCGGGGCAAACTCCTACGAGCAGTACTTC.

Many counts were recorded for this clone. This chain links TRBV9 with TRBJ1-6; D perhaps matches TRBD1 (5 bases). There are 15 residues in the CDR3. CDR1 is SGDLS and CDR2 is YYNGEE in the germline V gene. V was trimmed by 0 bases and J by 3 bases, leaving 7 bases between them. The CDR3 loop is CASSVDGHYNSPLHF. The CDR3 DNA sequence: TGTGCCAGCAGCGTAGATGGACACTATAATTCACCCCTCCACTTT.